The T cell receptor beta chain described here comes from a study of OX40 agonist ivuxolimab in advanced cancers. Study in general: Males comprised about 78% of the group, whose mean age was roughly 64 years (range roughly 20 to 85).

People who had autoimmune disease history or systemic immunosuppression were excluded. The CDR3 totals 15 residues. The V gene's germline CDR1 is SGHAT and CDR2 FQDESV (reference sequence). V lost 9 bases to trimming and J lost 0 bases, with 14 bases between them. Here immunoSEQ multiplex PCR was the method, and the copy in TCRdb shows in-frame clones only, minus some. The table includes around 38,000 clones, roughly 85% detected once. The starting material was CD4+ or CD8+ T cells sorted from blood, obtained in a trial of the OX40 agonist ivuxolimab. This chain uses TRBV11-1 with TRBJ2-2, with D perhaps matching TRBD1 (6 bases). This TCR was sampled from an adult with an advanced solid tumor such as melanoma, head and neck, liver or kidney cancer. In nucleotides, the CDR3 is TGTGCCAGTACAACCGGGACACCGAACACCGGGGAGCTGTTTTTT. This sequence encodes CASTTGTPNTGELFF.